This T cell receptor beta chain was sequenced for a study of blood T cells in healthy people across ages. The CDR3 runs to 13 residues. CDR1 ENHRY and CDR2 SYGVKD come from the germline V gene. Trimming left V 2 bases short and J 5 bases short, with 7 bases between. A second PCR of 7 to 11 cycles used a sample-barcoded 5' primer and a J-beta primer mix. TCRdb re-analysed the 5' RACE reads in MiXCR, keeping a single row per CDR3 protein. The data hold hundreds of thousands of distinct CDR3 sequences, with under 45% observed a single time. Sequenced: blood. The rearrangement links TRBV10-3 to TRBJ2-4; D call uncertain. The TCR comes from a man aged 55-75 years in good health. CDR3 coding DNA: TGTGCCATCAGTGAGAGGGTAGAAAACATTCAGTACTTC. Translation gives CAISERVENIQYF.